One sample yielded the 32 T cell receptor beta chains listed below, sequenced in a study of shared clonotypes between healthy human individuals. Naive CD8 cells were CD45RO-negative, positively selected for CCR7, excluding terminally differentiated effector memory CD45RA+ cells. Profiled with immunoSEQ multiplex PCR; TCRdb holds only in-frame clones, not every one. The table records around 1.9 million clones, about 92% of them present only once. Specimen: naive CD8+ T cells from PBMCs. The receptor source for this set is a young man in good health. Some clones in this sample may be carry-over from other donors' samples.

The chain recombines TRBV27 with TRBJ1-3, with D tentatively TRBD1 (6 bases). From germline, CDR1 is MNHEY and CDR2 SMNVEV (reference sequence). The ends were cut back, 4 bases at V and 7 bases at J, with 11 bases in the middle. The CDR3 loop spans 13 amino acids. This CDR3 reads CASSSTRGNTIYF. The CDR3 region has the DNA TGTGCCAGCAGTTCAACTAGGGGGAACACCATATATTTT.

This chain joins TRBV27 and TRBJ1-1; 7 bases agree with TRBD1. V shed 6 bases, J shed 7 bases, and the junction held 11 bases outside the gene matches. This CDR3 spans 14 amino acids. Germline V CDR1 and CDR2: MNHEY, SMNVEV (reference sequence). In DNA form, the CDR3 reads TGTGCCAGCAGCGCCGGGACAGCAAACCTTGAAGCTTTCTTT. This sequence encodes CASSAGTANLEAFF.

This rearrangement joins TRBV15 to TRBJ2-2, with 9 bases identical to TRBD2. This CDR3 contains 15 residues. The trim removed 5 bases at V and 3 bases at J, leaving 4 bases unmatched. CDR1 and CDR2 (germline): LNHNV, YYDKDF (reference sequence). The CDR3 spells CATSPSGKDTGELFF. The DNA for the CDR3 is TGTGCCACCAGCCCTAGCGGGAAGGACACCGGGGAGCTGTTTTTT.

The chain uses TRBV7-9 and TRBJ1-1; D is ambiguous. CDR3 length: 16 amino acids. Trimming pared 0 bases from V and 8 bases from J, leaving 19 bases between. CDR1 is SEHNR and CDR2 is FQNEAQ in the germline V gene (reference sequence). This chain's CDR3 is CASSLASLDIMKEAFF. Here the CDR3 DNA reads TGTGCCAGCAGCTTAGCGTCGCTAGACATTATGAAAGAAGCTTTCTTT.

The J gene is TRBJ1-1, the V gene TRBV28; D might be TRBD1 (6 bases). The V gene lost 5 bases and the J gene lost 2 bases, with 15 bases spanning the gap. CDR3 length: 15 amino acids. CDR1 is MDHEN and CDR2 is SYDVKM in the germline V gene. DNA for the CDR3: TGTGCCAGCAGTCCCGCCGGACAGTTAAACACTGAAGCTTTCTTT. Protein: CASSPAGQLNTEAFF.

This chain joins TRBV5-8 and TRBJ2-5, with D perhaps matching TRBD1 or TRBD2 (6 bases each). Germline V CDR1 and CDR2: SGHTS, YDEGEE. V lost 10 bases and J lost 2, with 18 bases in between. The CDR3 loop spans 14 amino acids. The CDR3 nucleotides read TGTGCCGTCGGGAGAAGGGGGTTTCAAGAGACCCAGTACTTC. It specifies CAVGRRGFQETQYF.

The chain employs TRBV30 and TRBJ2-7; D ambiguous. This CDR3 is built from 12 residues. V was cut by 4 bases and J by 0 bases, with 7 bases left in between. The germline CDR1 and CDR2 sequences are GTSNPN and SVGIG (reference sequence). CDR3 in DNA: TGTGCCTGGACTCAGGACTCCTACGAGCAGTACTTC. This encodes CAWTQDSYEQYF.

The chain has TRBV28 and TRBJ1-2, with D possibly TRBD1 on 5 matching bases. This CDR3 spans 15 amino acids. The ends were cut back, 3 bases at V and 7 bases at J, with 18 bases in the middle. Looked up from germline, CDR1 is MDHEN and CDR2 is SYDVKM. CDR3 in amino acids: CASSFSPGEPGGYTF. In nucleotides, the CDR3 is TGTGCCAGCAGTTTTTCCCCGGGGGAGCCAGGTGGCTACACCTTC.

This chain joins TRBV5-1 and TRBJ2-7; 10 nucleotides match TRBD1. V was pared by 3 bases and J by 2 bases, with 8 bases of the junction left unmatched. This CDR3 has 16 amino acids. Germline loops: CDR1 SGHRS, CDR2 YFSETQ. In DNA, the CDR3 is TGCGCCAGCAGCTGGGACGGACAGGGGGTTCCCTACGAGCAGTACTTC. It codes for CASSWDGQGVPYEQYF.

The genes are TRBV28 and TRBJ2-3, with D perhaps matching TRBD2 (6 bases). The length of the CDR3 is 17 residues. V gave up 3 bases and J gave up 4 bases, with 20 bases separating them. Germline V gives CDR1 MDHEN, CDR2 SYDVKM. The CDR3 nucleotides read TGTGCCAGCAGTTTCCCTACCTACTCGGGAGCCCCAGATACGCAGTATTTT. This translates into CASSFPTYSGAPDTQYF.

The chain is built from TRBV30 and TRBJ1-1; unclear D gene. This CDR3 is 13 amino acids long. Germline CDR1 GTSNPN, CDR2 SVGIG (reference sequence). The V end was cut by 0 bases, the J end by 1 base, with 6 bases between. CDR3 nucleotide sequence: TGTGCCTGGAGTGTATTGTGGAACACTGAAGCTTTCTTT. Its translation is CAWSVLWNTEAFF.

V gene TRBV19 combines with J gene TRBJ1-2; D possibly corresponds to TRBD1 (5 bases). Germline lookup yields CDR1 LNHDA and CDR2 SQIVND (reference sequence). Trimming took 8 bases from V and 8 from J, leaving 18 bases between them. The CDR3 runs 13 residues. CDR3 region: CASRIQGLMGYTF. CDR3 DNA: TGTGCCAGTCGAATTCAGGGCCTCATGGGCTACACCTTC.

The gene calls are TRBV6-1 and TRBJ2-1; D is undetermined. The CDR3 length is 12 residues. V was pared by 2 bases and J by 6 bases, with 5 bases between. Germline CDR1 is MNHNS and CDR2 is SASEGT. The CDR3 DNA sequence: TGTGCCAGCAGTGAATCCCCCAATGAGCAGTTCTTC. The encoded protein is CASSESPNEQFF.

This chain links TRBV19 with TRBJ2-7, with 9 bases identical to TRBD2. There are 17 residues in the CDR3. The V gene end was trimmed by 6 bases and the J gene end by 6 bases; junction bases not matched to a gene: 18. CDR1 and CDR2 from the germline V gene are LNHDA and SQIVND (reference sequence). CDR3 in amino acids: CASSRRTGTSREGEQYF. Here the CDR3 DNA reads TGTGCCAGTAGCAGAAGAACAGGGACTAGCAGAGAGGGCGAGCAGTACTTC.

The chain employs TRBV21-1 and TRBJ1-2. TRBV21-1 is recorded as a pseudogene. The CDR3 has 12 amino acids. This chain's CDR3 is CASSKKVYGYTF. The CDR3 nucleotides read TGTGCCAGCAGCAAAAAGGTCTATGGCTACACCTTC.

This chain links TRBV28 with TRBJ2-2; 11 bases agree with TRBD2. V was pared by 6 bases and J by 5 bases, with 20 bases of the junction left unmatched. The CDR3 loop spans 20 amino acids. In germline, CDR1 is MDHEN, CDR2 SYDVKM. The CDR3 is CASRGAGTSGILTRTGELFF. DNA for the CDR3: TGTGCCAGCAGGGGGGCCGGGACTAGCGGTATTCTTACCCGTACCGGGGAGCTGTTTTTT. The variable domain in full, completed from reference TRBV28 and TRBJ2-2, reads DVKVTQSSRYLVKRTGEKVFLECVQDMDHENMFWYRQDPGLGLRLIYFSYDVKMKEKGDIPEGYSVSREKKERFSLILESASTNQTSMYLCASRGAGTSGILTRTGELFFGEGSRLTVL.

This clone was detected a few times. The V gene is TRBV6-4, the J gene TRBJ2-1; 8 bases agree with TRBD2. CDR3 length: 13 residues. V dropped 6 bases and J dropped 6; count of bases not matched to a gene: 4. Germline CDR1 and CDR2: MRHNA and SNTAGT. The CDR3: CASSPGTSNEQFF. The CDR3 nucleotides are TGTGCCAGCAGCCCCGGGACTAGCAATGAGCAGTTCTTC.

The V call is TRBV7-9, the J call TRBJ2-4, with 8 bases matching TRBD2. The CDR3 is 17 amino acids. Trimming at V came to 2 bases and at J to 3 bases, leaving 9 bases not matched to a gene. Germline V lookup: CDR1 SEHNR, CDR2 FQNEAQ (reference sequence). The CDR3 nucleotides read TGTGCCAGCAGCTTATCCCTGGCGGGAGGAAACAAAAACATTCAGTACTTC. Amino acid sequence: CASSLSLAGGNKNIQYF.

V is TRBV5-1 and J is TRBJ2-7, with D possibly being TRBD1 or TRBD2 (5 bases each). The CDR3 totals 15 residues. The germline CDR1 and CDR2 sequences are SGHRS and YFSETQ. Trimming stripped 4 bases from V and 0 bases from J, with 14 bases between. The CDR3 DNA is TGCGCCAGCAGCGGCCGGGACCGCAACTCCTACGAGCAGTACTTC. Translated: CASSGRDRNSYEQYF.

The chain uses TRBV11-1 and TRBJ1-2; 9 nucleotides agree with TRBD1. CDR1 and CDR2 (germline): SGHAT, FQDESV (reference sequence). The V segment lost 1 base and the J segment 6 bases; nucleotides outside the gene matches: 0. CDR3 length: 13 residues. The CDR3 DNA reads TGTGCCAGCAGCTTAGACAGGGGGCATGGCTACACCTTC. This gives the protein CASSLDRGHGYTF.

This clone was found once. Other DNA sequences of this sample code for an identical CDR3. The chain recombines TRBV27 with TRBJ2-2; no firm D call. Per the germline V gene, CDR1 is MNHEY and CDR2 is SMNVEV (reference sequence). Deletions cut 5 bases from V and 4 bases from J, with 5 bases between. The length of the CDR3 is 12 residues. As DNA, the CDR3 is TGTGCCAGCAGTCTACGCACCGGGGAGCTGTTTTTT. Its translation: CASSLRTGELFF.

Details on this clone: Other DNA sequences from this sample encode an identical CDR3 as well. The chain couples TRBV7-2 to TRBJ2-1, with D unclear. V was pared by 1 base and J by 4 bases, with 2 bases between. The CDR3 is 12 residues long. Germline values: CDR1 SGHTA, CDR2 FQGNSA. The CDR3 DNA reads TGTGCCAGCAGCTTAGGTTACAATGAGCAGTTCTTC. Translating gives CASSLGYNEQFF.

The chain carries TRBV5-5 and TRBJ1-2; 8 bases agree with TRBD1. This CDR3 region has 16 residues. Germline lookup yields CDR1 SGHKS and CDR2 YYEKEE (reference sequence). V dropped 0 bases and J dropped 5; count of bases not matched to a gene: 9. This CDR3 reads CASSLASRQGAYGYTF. The CDR3 DNA reads TGTGCCAGCAGCTTGGCCTCTCGGCAGGGGGCGTATGGCTACACCTTC.

The CDR3 is CASSVTGGAETQYF. The DNA for the CDR3 is TGTGCCAGCAGCGTGACAGGGGGCGCGGAGACCCAGTACTTC. The chain recombines TRBV9 with TRBJ2-5, with 10 positions matching TRBD1. The ends lost 2 bases at V and 5 bases at J; junction bases unmatched: 3. The CDR3 sequence is 14 residues long. The germline gives CDR1 SGDLS, CDR2 YYNGEE.

This rearrangement joins TRBV4-1 to TRBJ2-5; 11 nucleotides align to TRBD2. The V segment lost 3 bases and the J segment 1 base; nucleotides outside the gene matches: 7. The germline V gene has CDR1 MGHRA and CDR2 YSYEKL. The CDR3 covers 17 residues. CDR3 amino acids: CASSQKGSGRAQETQYF. The CDR3 DNA follows: TGCGCCAGCAGCCAGAAAGGTAGCGGGAGGGCCCAAGAGACCCAGTACTTC.

The chain uses TRBV7-2 and TRBJ2-4; 9 bases map to TRBD1. The length of the CDR3 is 15 residues. With 2 bases clipped from V and 9 bases from J, the junction kept 8 bases outside the gene matches. Germline lookup yields CDR1 SGHTA and CDR2 FQGNSA. The CDR3 sequence is CASSLIRTGEGIQYF. DNA of the CDR3: TGTGCCAGCAGCTTAATTAGGACAGGGGAGGGCATTCAGTACTTC.

The V gene is TRBV6-6, the J gene TRBJ1-2; tentative D call: TRBD1 (6 bases). The CDR3 has 16 amino acids. Per germline, CDR1 MNHNY and CDR2 SVGAGI (reference sequence). Trimming removed 3 bases at V and 0 bases at J, with 14 bases between. The DNA of the CDR3 is TGTGCCAGCAGTTATCGGGGAAGGGGGGCTAACTATGGCTACACCTTC. Translated, it gives CASSYRGRGANYGYTF.

V is TRBV4-1 and J is TRBJ2-1, with D possibly being TRBD2 (6 bases). The germline V and J ends were trimmed by 4 bases and 2 bases, with 15 bases remaining between them. The germline CDR1 and CDR2 sequences are MGHRA and YSYEKL. This CDR3 has 16 amino acids. CDR3 bases: TGCGCCAGCAGCCTCTGGGACTCACTCCCCTACAATGAGCAGTTCTTC. Protein: CASSLWDSLPYNEQFF.

Of note for this clone: Other nucleotide sequences from this sample produce the same CDR3. The V gene is TRBV27, the J gene TRBJ1-1; weak D call: TRBD1 (5 bases). Germline V gene sequence: CDR1 MNHEY, CDR2 SMNVEV (reference sequence). Trimming took 3 bases from V and 2 from J, leaving 7 bases between them. The CDR3 length is 13 residues. CDR3 in amino acids: CASSLGLNTEAFF. In DNA, the CDR3 is TGTGCCAGCAGTTTGGGACTCAACACTGAAGCTTTCTTT.

The chain carries TRBV30 and TRBJ2-7; either TRBD1 or TRBD2 may fit D (5 bases each). CDR3 size: 13 residues. Per germline, CDR1 GTSNPN and CDR2 SVGIG (reference sequence). Trimming removed 5 bases from V and 3 bases from J, with 14 bases in between. The CDR3 reads CAWGIGAGYEQYF. CDR3 coding DNA: TGTGCCTGGGGGATCGGGGCCGGCTACGAGCAGTACTTC.

About this clone: This same CDR3 is encoded by further DNA sequences in the sample. This rearrangement joins TRBV5-6 to TRBJ2-1; D uncertain. This CDR3 is built from 12 residues. The V and J ends lost 2 bases and 7 bases respectively, with 7 bases between them. Germline V gene sequence: CDR1 SGHDT, CDR2 YYEEEE. The CDR3 here is CASSFSGNEQFF. The DNA for the CDR3 is TGTGCCAGCAGCTTTTCTGGTAATGAGCAGTTCTTC.

This rearrangement joins TRBV25-1 to TRBJ2-2; D assignment may be TRBD1 or TRBD2 (6 bases each). The germline CDR1 and CDR2 sequences are MGHDK and SYGVNS. Trimming shortened V by 3 bases and J by 5 bases, and 13 bases separated the two germline ends. The CDR3 has 15 residues. The CDR3 reads CASSDSGAGTGELFF. CDR3 bases: TGTGCCAGCAGTGATTCAGGGGCGGGGACCGGGGAGCTGTTTTTT.